The rows below give T cell receptor beta chains drawn from one sample of a study of blood T cell repertoires in COVID-19. Produced via immunoSEQ multiplex PCR; TCRdb's table is partial and in-frame only. The sample shows about 400,000 clones, roughly 86% of them seen only once. Sample: PBMCs or T cells enriched from blood (not recorded which). These receptors all come from a man between 40 and 49 years old in a cohort exposed to, infected with or recovered from COVID-19 (not recorded which). The CDR3 runs from the conserved cysteine through the conserved F or W. The D gene is left open where the match is weak. Rows give clone size only sometimes, using once, few, many, or a class for an expanded clone.

abundance | d_gene | j_gene | v_gene | CDR3nt | CDR3aa
- | - | TRBJ2-3 | TRBV3-1/TRBV3-2 | TGTGCCAGCAGTAGAGGGCGGTCCACAGATACGCAGTATTTT | CASSRGRSTDTQYF
- | - | TRBJ1-6 | TRBV3-1/TRBV3-2 | TGTGCCAGCAGACCCACCCCGACAGAGCAATCACCCCTCCACTTT | CASRPTPTEQSPLHF
- | TRBD2 | TRBJ2-7 | TRBV11-2 | TGTGCCAGCAGAGCGGGAGCGAAGCAGTACTTC | CASRAGAKQYF
- | - | TRBJ2-7 | TRBV15 | TGTGCCACCAGCAGAGACAGGTCCTACGAGCAGTACTTC | CATSRDRSYEQYF
- | TRBD1 | TRBJ2-5 | TRBV27 | TGTGCCAGCAAACCGGGACAGAACTACCAAGAGACCCAGTACTTC | CASKPGQNYQETQYF
- | - | TRBJ1-5 | TRBV5-1 | TGCGCCAGCAGCTTGACGGGGGGAAGCAATCAGCCCCAGCATTTT | CASSLTGGSNQPQHF
- | TRBD1 | TRBJ1-5 | TRBV5-8 | TGTGCCAGCAACCGAGACAGGGGTCAGCCCCAGCATTTT | CASNRDRGQPQHF
- | - | TRBJ1-1 | TRBV5-1 | TGCGCCAGCAGCCCGGGGGGCAGGGGTGAAGCTTTCTTT | CASSPGGRGEAFF
- | - | TRBJ1-2 | TRBV5-6 | TGTGCCAGCAGCCCTGGGGGGAGGGCTAACTATGGCTACACCTTC | CASSPGGRANYGYTF
- | - | TRBJ2-2 | TRBV24-1 | TGTGCCACCAGTGGACGGGGGAACACCGGGGAGCTGTTTTTT | CATSGRGNTGELFF
- | TRBD2 | TRBJ2-3 | TRBV4-2 | TGTGCCAGCAGCCAGGGACTAGCGGGAGGGGAAGATACGCAGTATTTT | CASSQGLAGGEDTQYF
once | TRBD1 | TRBJ1-2 | TRBV5-5 | TGTGCCAGCAGCTTGGCCGGACAGGGGGCGAGCTATGGCTACACCTTC | CASSLAGQGASYGYTF
- | - | TRBJ1-6 | TRBV7-8 | TGTGCCAGCAGCTTAGGAGGGCCGATTAATTCACCCCTCCACTTT | CASSLGGPINSPLHF
- | TRBD2 | TRBJ2-1 | TRBV7-9 | TGTGCCAGCCTTAGACTAGCGGGAGTTGGGGAGCAGTTCTTC | CASLRLAGVGEQFF
- | - | TRBJ2-7 | TRBV20-1 | TGCAGTGCCAGTTCCCTCGGGGGTTACGAGCAGTACTTC | CSASSLGGYEQYF
few | TRBD1 | TRBJ1-1 | TRBV7-2 | TGTGCCAGCAGCACAACTAGGGACAGTACCGAAGCTTTCTTT | CASSTTRDSTEAFF
once | TRBD2 | TRBJ2-1 | TRBV6-4 | TGTGCCAGCAGTCCCGGGACTAGCGCGTTCAATGAGCAGTTCTTC | CASSPGTSAFNEQFF
- | TRBD2 | TRBJ2-3 | TRBV18 | TGTGCCAGCTCACCGGCTAGCGGTCAAACAGATACGCAGTATTTT | CASSPASGQTDTQYF
- | TRBD1 | TRBJ1-6 | TRBV7-2 | TGTGCCAGCAGCTTTCAGGGGGATAATTCACCCCTCCACTTT | CASSFQGDNSPLHF
- | TRBD2 | TRBJ2-1 | TRBV19 | TGTGCCAGTAGTTCTAGACTAGCGGGAGGTCAAATCAGCTCCTACAATGAGCAGTTCTTC | CASSSRLAGGQISSYNEQFF
- | TRBD1 | TRBJ1-5 | TRBV28 | TGTGCCAGCAGTTTAGCCACACGTACAGGGGGGAAGAATCAGCCCCAGCATTTT | CASSLATRTGGKNQPQHF
- | TRBD2 | TRBJ2-1 | TRBV7-6 | TGTGCCAGCAGCTTAGTACTAGCGGCGGCCAATGAGCAGTTCTTC | CASSLVLAAANEQFF
few | - | TRBJ1-5 | TRBV4-1 | TGCGCCAGCAGCCAAGGGGCGACGGGGAGCAATCAGCCCCAGCATTTT | CASSQGATGSNQPQHF
once | - | TRBJ1-5 | TRBV7-9 | TGTGCCAGCAGCTCGGACAGTAGCAATCAGCCCCAGCATTTT | CASSSDSSNQPQHF
- | - | TRBJ1-1 | TRBV5-1 | TGCGCCAGCAGCTTGGCAGGGAATACTGAAGCTTTCTTT | CASSLAGNTEAFF
- | TRBD1 | TRBJ1-4 | TRBV30 | TGTGCCTGCTCAGGACAGGGGGTTTATGAAAAACTGTTTTTT | CACSGQGVYEKLFF
- | TRBD1 | TRBJ1-2 | TRBV4-1 | TGCGCCAGCAGCCTACGACAGGGCGCATCGTTCGGCTACACCTTC | CASSLRQGASFGYTF
- | TRBD1 | TRBJ2-1 | TRBV29-1 | TGCAGCACCTGGGACAGGGCCGGCGAGGAGCAGTTCTTC | CSTWDRAGEEQFF
- | TRBD1 | TRBJ2-5 | TRBV28 | TGTGCCAGCAGCACGGACAGGGGGATAGGTGAGACCCAGTACTTC | CASSTDRGIGETQYF
- | TRBD2 | TRBJ2-3 | TRBV7-2 | TGTGCCAGCAGCCCGGGACTAGCGGGAGCCGTAGATACGCAGTATTTT | CASSPGLAGAVDTQYF
- | TRBD1 | TRBJ1-1 | TRBV6-5 | TGTGCCAGCACCCCCGACCGACAGGGGAACACTGAAGCTTTCTTT | CASTPDRQGNTEAFF
- | TRBD2 | TRBJ2-7 | TRBV5-4 | TGTGCCAGCAGCTTGGTCGTGGGGACTAGCGGGAGTAGCTACGAGCAGTACTTC | CASSLVVGTSGSSYEQYF
- | TRBD1 | TRBJ1-4 | TRBV5-1 | TGCGCCAGCAGCTTGGAGGGACAGGAAAAACTGTTTTTT | CASSLEGQEKLFF
- | TRBD2 | TRBJ2-3 | TRBV6-5 | TGTGCCAGCAGTTACACCGGGACTAACACAGATACGCAGTATTTT | CASSYTGTNTDTQYF
- | TRBD1 | TRBJ2-7 | TRBV11-2 | TGTGCCAGCAGTTGGGACAGGAAGCCGTACGAGCAGTACTTC | CASSWDRKPYEQYF
- | - | TRBJ2-3 | TRBV30 | TGTGCCTGGACCGGAGGAGGGAATAAAGATACGCAGTATTTT | CAWTGGGNKDTQYF
- | TRBD1 | TRBJ1-2 | TRBV5-1 | TGCGCCAGCAGCGCCACAGGGGTGGATGGCTACACCTTC | CASSATGVDGYTF
- | - | TRBJ2-1 | TRBV7-9 | TGTGCCAGCAGCTTCCGGGAACTCAATGAGCAGTTCTTC | CASSFRELNEQFF
- | - | TRBJ2-1 | TRBV7-6 | TGTGCCAGCAGCTTAGTGGGCGATCTAGCGAATGAGCAGTTCTTC | CASSLVGDLANEQFF
- | TRBD2 | TRBJ2-1 | TRBV7-7 | TGTGCCAGCAGCTTAGGGTACCAAGCGGGAAATGAGCAGTTCTTC | CASSLGYQAGNEQFF
- | - | TRBJ2-7 | TRBV29-1 | TGCAGCGTTGAAGACAACTACGAGCAGTACTTC | CSVEDNYEQYF
- | TRBD2 | TRBJ2-3 | TRBV29-1 | TGCAGCGTTCTCACCGGGACTAGTGCAGATACGCAGTATTTT | CSVLTGTSADTQYF
- | - | TRBJ1-1 | TRBV5-1 | TGCGCCAGCAGCAAACAGATTTCGAACACTGAAGCTTTCTTT | CASSKQISNTEAFF
few | - | TRBJ1-2 | TRBV30 | TGTGCCTGGAGTGGCCTCGGGCAGGGGATCTATGGCTACACCTTC | CAWSGLGQGIYGYTF
- | - | TRBJ1-4 | TRBV7-9 | TGTGCCAGCAGCCCGGGACAACCGAATGAAAAACTGTTTTTT | CASSPGQPNEKLFF
- | - | TRBJ2-1 | TRBV11-2 | TGTGCCAGCAGCTTAAGCGGCACCTCCTACAATGAGCAGTTCTTC | CASSLSGTSYNEQFF
- | - | TRBJ1-2 | TRBV19 | TGTGCCAGTAGCGACGTAGCACGGGAGTATGGCTACACCTTC | CASSDVAREYGYTF
- | - | TRBJ1-5 | TRBV2 | TGTGCCAGCAGTTTACAGGGTGGGGGCAATCAGCCCCAGCATTTT | CASSLQGGGNQPQHF
- | TRBD2 | TRBJ2-5 | TRBV3-1/TRBV3-2 | TGTGCCAGCAGCCTAGCGGGAACCCGCGAGACCCAGTACTTC | CASSLAGTRETQYF
- | TRBD2 | TRBJ2-1 | TRBV5-1 | TGCGCCAGCAGCTCCGGGACTAGCGGGAGAATCCATGAGCAGTTCTTC | CASSSGTSGRIHEQFF
- | TRBD2 | TRBJ2-3 | TRBV6-5 | TGTGCCAGCAGGGGACTAGTTTCAGATACGCAGTATTTT | CASRGLVSDTQYF
- | TRBD1 | TRBJ1-5 | TRBV19 | TGTGCCAGTAGTATTGAGGCAGGGGGATTTAGCAATCAGCCCCAGCATTTT | CASSIEAGGFSNQPQHF